Reported below is one T cell receptor (beta chain). V lost 4 bases to trimming and J lost 7 bases; unmatched junction nucleotides: 8. Germline assignment: CDR1 MNHEY and CDR2 SMNVEV (reference sequence). The CDR3 consists of 15 residues. The source of the sample is a study of blood T cell repertoires in COVID-19. Study-level information: Acute-phase and convalescent COVID-19 samples originated in the United States, Italy and Spain.

This table comes from immunoSEQ multiplex PCR, and its TCRdb copy is limited to in-frame clones, with some not included. The sample shows over 450,000 clones, roughly nine tenths of them seen only once. This TCR was recovered from a woman aged 45 to 65 with COVID-19, enrolled during active disease. What was sequenced was peripheral blood. The chain couples TRBV27 to TRBJ2-5; 11 positions agree with TRBD1. DNA for the CDR3: TGTGCCAGCAGTTCAGGGACAGGGGGATTTTTGACCCAGTACTTC. It encodes CASSSGTGGFLTQYF.